This T cell receptor beta chain was captured in a study of blood T cells in healthy people across ages. CDR1 and CDR2 from the germline V gene are SNHLY and FYNNEI. V was pared by 7 bases and J by 6 bases, with 10 bases between. The CDR3 extends over 12 amino acids. Healthy individuals of Caucasian origin from Russia, aged roughly 6 to 95, served as donors. This clonotype was counted only a few times. It was with a sample-barcoded 5' primer and a J-beta primer mix that a second PCR of roughly 7 to 11 cycles was run. Each cDNA molecule received a tag from a template-switch adaptor that had 12 random nucleotides. There were at least 2.5 million CDR3-containing paired-end reads obtained from each sample. From the 5' RACE reads, TCRdb called clonotypes with MiXCR, one entry per CDR3 protein. The top ten hold just over 8.5% of the sample, which has 540,000 or so distinct CDR3 sequences, under 30% seen once.

The sample also formed part of further work on T cells of mothers and their children. Turning to that study: Per child, around 2.7 million TCR beta CDR3 reads were obtained, against over 9.5 million per mother.

Sequenced: blood. The J gene is TRBJ2-1, the V gene TRBV2; D possibly corresponds to TRBD1 (6 bases). The source is a boy aged 10-17 years in good health. In DNA form, the CDR3 reads TGTGCCAGCAATGCAGGGGTCAATGAGCAGTTCTTC. As protein: CASNAGVNEQFF.